The 27 T cell receptor beta chains below were found in one sample sequenced in a study of OX40 agonist ivuxolimab in advanced cancers. Receptor amplification or capture employed the immunoSEQ multiplex PCR assay. Imported from immuneACCESS, the table was reduced by TCRdb to in-frame sequences with V and J called. These copies leave out some clones; in studies compared against another copy, an unresolved V gene accounts for under half, and the cause of the remainder is not known. The sample data list roughly 38,000 clones, and around 87% of these were observed just once. The ten largest clones take up approximately 39% of the sample. Sequenced here: CD4+ or CD8+ T cells sorted from blood, sampled in a trial of the OX40 agonist ivuxolimab. These receptors originate from an adult with an advanced solid tumor such as melanoma, head and neck, liver or kidney cancer.

This clone was observed a few times. The rearrangement joins TRBV5-1 to TRBJ2-4; no definite D call. This CDR3 has 14 residues. The germline V and J ends were trimmed by 2 bases and 8 bases, with 14 bases remaining between them. CDR1 and CDR2 from the germline V gene are SGHRS and YFSETQ. The CDR3 DNA sequence: TGCGCCAGCAGCTTACGACACGGTGCGGACATTCAGTACTTC. Amino acid sequence: CASSLRHGADIQYF. Full variable domain (outside the CDR3, taken from reference TRBV5-1 and TRBJ2-4): KAGVTQTPRYLIKTRGQQVTLSCSPISGHRSVSWYQQTPGQGLQFLFEYFSETQRNKGNFPGRFSGRQFSNSRSEMNVSTLELGDSALYLCASSLRHGADIQYFGAGTRLSVL.

The chain is built from TRBV2 and TRBJ1-3; D perhaps matches TRBD1 (6 bases). Germline V lookup: CDR1 SNHLY, CDR2 FYNNEI. The CDR3 contains 15 residues. The V and J ends lost 3 bases and 4 bases respectively, with 13 bases between them. The CDR3 region is CASSDTGIAGNTIYF. In nucleotides, the CDR3 is TGTGCCAGCAGTGACACAGGGATTGCGGGAAACACCATATATTTT.

The chain employs TRBV4-1 and TRBJ1-5, with D possibly matching TRBD1 (6 bases). V lost 0 bases and J 9 bases, leaving 15 bases between the germline ends. CDR3 length: 15 residues. Germline V gene data show CDR1 as MGHRA and CDR2 as YSYEKL. Here the CDR3 DNA reads TGCGCCAGCAGCCAAGACCAGGGGCCCACTCGGCCCCAGCATTTT. Translating gives CASSQDQGPTRPQHF.

The chain joins TRBV7-8 to TRBJ1-2; 7 bases are a match to TRBD1. The CDR3 is made up of 15 amino acids. V shed 5 bases, J shed 2 bases, and the junction held 8 bases outside the gene matches. Per germline, CDR1 SGHVS and CDR2 FQNEAQ. The DNA of the CDR3 is TGTGCCAGCAGCATACGGGACAGACGAAACTATGGCTACACCTTC. Residues: CASSIRDRRNYGYTF.

V gene TRBV6-5 combines with J gene TRBJ1-5, with D hard to call. V was clipped by 0 bases and J by 3 bases, with 9 bases between them. The CDR3 has 15 amino acids. The germline CDR1 and CDR2 sequences are MNHEY and SVGAGI. CDR3: CASSYSFSSNQPQHF. The CDR3 coding sequence is TGTGCCAGCAGTTACTCGTTCAGTTCCAATCAGCCCCAGCATTTT.

The chain links TRBV11-2 to TRBJ2-5; D may be TRBD1 (8 bases). The CDR3 is 14 amino acids. V lost 6 bases and J 4 bases, leaving 15 bases between the germline ends. Germline loops: CDR1 SGHAT, CDR2 FQNNGV. Here the CDR3 DNA reads TGTGCCAGCAGACCAGGGGGCGGGGGAGAGACCCAGTACTTC. Translating it yields CASRPGGGGETQYF.

The chain is built from TRBV11-2 and TRBJ2-1; no definite D call. The germline CDR1 and CDR2 sequences are SGHAT and FQNNGV. This CDR3 contains 12 residues. V shed 1 base and J shed 7 bases, with 5 bases lying between them. The CDR3, as DNA: TGTGCCAGCAGCTTAGTGGAGAATGAGCAGTTCTTC. It is translated as CASSLVENEQFF. Drawing the rest from reference TRBV11-2 and TRBJ2-1, the complete variable domain is EAGVAQSPRYKIIEKRQSVAFWCNPISGHATLYWYQQILGQGPKLLIQFQNNGVVDDSQLPKDRFSAERLKGVDSTLKIQPAKLEDSAVYLCASSLVENEQFFGPGTRLTVL.

The chain recombines TRBV4-1 with TRBJ1-6, with TRBD1 identical over 8 bases. CDR3 length: 15 residues. Germline V gene sequence: CDR1 MGHRA, CDR2 YSYEKL. J gave up 8 bases and V 3 bases, and 6 bases lay outside the gene matches. The CDR3 region is CASSHWTGSDSPLHF. The CDR3 nucleotides are TGCGCCAGCAGCCACTGGACAGGGAGTGATTCACCCCTCCACTTT.

V and J are TRBV25-1 and TRBJ2-2, with D possibly matching TRBD2 (5 bases). Trimming stripped 9 bases from V and 6 bases from J, with 20 bases between. Germline lookup yields CDR1 MGHDK and CDR2 SYGVNS. The CDR3 contains 15 residues. This chain's CDR3 is CASSSVSGEAGELFF. The CDR3 nucleotides read TGTGCCAGTAGTAGCGTCAGTGGTGAAGCCGGGGAGCTGTTTTTT. Based on the CDR3 plus reference TRBV25-1 and TRBJ2-2, the full variable domain is EADIYQTPRYLVIGTGKKITLECSQTMGHDKMYWYQQDPGMELHLIHYSYGVNSTEKGDLSSESTVSRIRTEHFPLTLESARPSHTSQYLCASSSVSGEAGELFFGEGSRLTVL.

The sample holds a few counts of this clone. The CDR3 loop reads CASSRANTGELFF. CDR3 in DNA: TGTGCCAGCAGTAGGGCGAACACCGGGGAGCTGTTTTTT. The rearrangement links TRBV28 to TRBJ2-2, with no clear D. The V gene lost 5 bases and the J gene lost 0 bases, with 4 bases spanning the gap. Germline CDR1 reads MDHEN; CDR2 reads SYDVKM. This CDR3 region has 13 residues.

The genes are TRBV5-1 and TRBJ2-4; possibly TRBD2 for D (6 bases). The CDR3 loop spans 13 amino acids. Between the trimmed V and J ends, which lost 1 base and 7 bases, there was a span of 9 bases. Germline V gives CDR1 SGHRS, CDR2 YFSETQ. As DNA, the CDR3 is TGCGCCAGCAGCTTGACTGGAGGGAACATTCAGTACTTC. Translating it yields CASSLTGGNIQYF.

The chain employs TRBV15 and TRBJ2-3, with D hard to call. CDR3 length: 14 amino acids. Germline CDR1 is LNHNV and CDR2 is YYDKDF (reference sequence). V gave up 3 bases and J gave up 4 bases, with 11 bases separating them. As DNA, the CDR3 is TGTGCCACCAGCAGGAGTCGTTCGGCAGATACGCAGTATTTT. Its translation: CATSRSRSADTQYF.

This rearrangement joins TRBV11-3 to TRBJ2-2; no clear D. The CDR3 loop spans 14 amino acids. V lost 4 bases to trimming and J lost 5 bases, with 11 bases between them. Germline CDR1 SGHNT, CDR2 YENEEA. CDR3 sequence: CASSSLPETGELFF. CDR3 coding DNA: TGTGCCAGCAGCTCACTGCCGGAGACCGGGGAGCTGTTTTTT.

This clone was seen a handful of times. The chain combines TRBV7-9 with TRBJ2-5, with 8 bases that match TRBD1. V lost 1 base, J lost 4 bases, and 11 bases stayed unmatched. Germline lookup yields CDR1 SEHNR and CDR2 FQNEAQ (reference sequence). The CDR3 has 17 amino acids. The CDR3 region is CASSLVGAQGAGETQYF. CDR3 nucleotides: TGTGCCAGCAGCTTAGTAGGAGCGCAGGGGGCTGGAGAGACCCAGTACTTC.

The rearrangement joins TRBV5-1 to TRBJ2-2, with D unresolved. V shed 0 bases and J shed 8 bases, with 5 bases lying between them. CDR3 length equals 12 residues. Germline values: CDR1 SGHRS, CDR2 YFSETQ. The CDR3 DNA reads TGCGCCAGCAGCTTGGATCAAGGGGAGCTGTTTTTT. Translating it yields CASSLDQGELFF.

The rearrangement links TRBV1 to TRBJ2-7. TRBV1 is tagged as a pseudogene. The CDR3 contains 15 residues. The CDR3 DNA is TGCACCAGCAGCCGACCTAACGCCCTGAAGTGCGAGCAGTACTTC. Amino acid sequence: CTSSRPNALKCEQYF.

CDR3 in amino acids: CASSSWTPTNEQFF. In DNA, the CDR3 is TGTGCCAGCAGCTCCTGGACTCCCACCAATGAGCAGTTCTTC. The gene calls are TRBV7-9 and TRBJ2-1, with D possibly being TRBD2 (5 bases). The length of the CDR3 is 14 residues. Trimming left V 4 bases short and J 6 bases short, with 13 bases between. CDR1 is SEHNR, CDR2 FQNEAQ, per germline (reference sequence).

V is TRBV30 and J is TRBJ2-3, with D perhaps assigned TRBD1 or TRBD2 (5 bases each). Germline lookup yields CDR1 GTSNPN and CDR2 SVGIG (reference sequence). V lost 1 base to trimming and J lost 1 base, with 9 bases between them. The CDR3 consists of 14 residues. CDR3 nucleotide sequence: TGTGCCTGGAGTGAGCCGGGACGCACAGATACGCAGTATTTT. Translating it yields CAWSEPGRTDTQYF.

The V and J genes are TRBV6-5 and TRBJ2-7, with 9 bases lining up with TRBD2. The V and J ends lost 2 bases and 0 bases, in that order; junction bases with no gene match: 5. The CDR3 is 16 residues long. Germline V gene sequence: CDR1 MNHEY, CDR2 SVGAGI. The CDR3 DNA sequence: TGTGCCAGCAGTTACGGGCTAGCGGGAAGCTCCTACGAGCAGTACTTC. Its protein product is CASSYGLAGSSYEQYF.

The J gene is TRBJ1-4, the V gene TRBV18; the D gene is possibly TRBD1 (6 bases). The V and J ends lost 6 bases and 7 bases respectively, with 18 bases between them. The length of the CDR3 is 15 residues. Germline loops: CDR1 KGHSH, CDR2 LQKENI. This CDR3 reads CASSQYQGRGEKLFF. DNA for the CDR3: TGTGCCAGCTCGCAATATCAGGGGCGGGGTGAAAAACTGTTTTTT.

CDR3 DNA sequence: TGCGCCAGCAGCTTGGGACAGCGCGTCTCCTACGAGCAGTACTTC. As protein: CASSLGQRVSYEQYF. V usage is TRBV5-1 and J usage is TRBJ2-7; the D gene is possibly TRBD1 (5 bases). V was trimmed by 0 bases and J by 0 bases, leaving 10 bases between them. This CDR3 region has 15 residues. Per the germline V gene, CDR1 is SGHRS and CDR2 is YFSETQ.

This rearrangement joins TRBV15 to TRBJ1-5; D remains ambiguous. The CDR3 runs to 17 residues. CDR1 is LNHNV and CDR2 is YYDKDF in the germline V gene (reference sequence). V lost 0 bases to trimming and J lost 8 bases, with 20 bases between them. The CDR3 region is CATSRDGTGGLGKPQHF. DNA of the CDR3: TGTGCCACCAGCAGAGATGGAACGGGCGGCTTAGGAAAGCCCCAGCATTTT.

The V gene is TRBV5-1, the J gene TRBJ2-1, with 9 bases lining up with TRBD1. Unmatched junction bases numbered 1, after V lost 0 bases and J lost 3 bases. The CDR3 is made up of 15 amino acids. Germline CDR1 and CDR2: SGHRS and YFSETQ. The CDR3 sequence is CASSLGDRVYNEQFF. In nucleotides, the CDR3 is TGCGCCAGCAGCTTGGGGGACAGGGTCTACAATGAGCAGTTCTTC.

This sequence joins TRBV14 and TRBJ2-6; D gene uncertain. The V end was cut by 6 bases, the J end by 1 base, with 7 bases between. This CDR3 has 14 residues. The germline CDR1 and CDR2 sequences are SGHDN and FVKESK. This CDR3 reads CASRPASGANVLTF. The CDR3 bases are TGTGCCAGCAGGCCGGCATCTGGGGCCAACGTCCTGACTTTC.

The chain uses TRBV28 and TRBJ2-7, with D possibly being TRBD1 (6 bases). Trimming took 5 bases from V and 0 from J, leaving 8 bases between them. From germline, CDR1 is MDHEN and CDR2 SYDVKM. CDR3 length: 13 residues. Here the CDR3 reads CASSRDISYEQYF. The DNA of the CDR3 is TGTGCCAGCAGTAGGGACATCTCCTACGAGCAGTACTTC.

This clone was counted once. The chain recombines TRBV2 with TRBJ2-2; TRBD2 matches 10 bases. This CDR3 contains 16 residues. Germline values: CDR1 SNHLY, CDR2 FYNNEI. Unmatched junction bases numbered 7, after V lost 3 bases and J lost 6 bases. The CDR3 protein is CASSDGSGRAAGELFF. For the CDR3, the DNA is TGTGCCAGCAGTGATGGAAGCGGGAGGGCCGCCGGGGAGCTGTTTTTT.

On this clone itself: Relative to the germline gene, one junction end is altered; a read error may explain this. The gene calls are TRBV7-8 and TRBJ1-2; TRBD1 might be the D (6 bases). The CDR3 has 12 residues. CDR1 is SGHVS and CDR2 is FQNEAQ in the germline V gene. The CDR3 DNA reads as TGTGCCAGCAGCCTAGCCAGGACAGTTTTCACCTTC. Translation: CASSLARTVFTF. Combining the CDR3 with reference TRBV7-8 and TRBJ1-2 gives the whole variable domain GAGVSQSPRYKVAKRGQDVALRCDPISGHVSLFWYQQALGQGPEFLTYFQNEAQLDKSGLPSDRFFAERPEGSVSTLKIQRTQQEDSAVYLCASSLARTVFTFGSGTRLTVV.